Below are 21 T cell receptor beta chains sequenced from a single sample in a study of shared clonotypes between healthy human individuals. Profiling relied on immunoSEQ multiplex PCR, and the TCRdb table lists in-frame clones only, not all of them. This table has roughly 2 million clones, roughly 95% appearing once. Sequencing used naive CD4+ T cells sorted from blood. The subset is: CD45RA+ positively selected. The source is a man between 18 and 35 years old in good health.

The chain carries TRBV7-6 and TRBJ2-1; D unresolved. Germline loops: CDR1 SGHVS, CDR2 FNYEAQ. The ends were cut back, 1 base at V and 1 base at J, with 5 bases in the middle. The length of the CDR3 is 14 residues. The DNA for the CDR3 is TGTGCCAGCAGCTTAGTGGGGTCCTACAATGAGCAGTTCTTC. It encodes CASSLVGSYNEQFF.

The gene calls are TRBV5-1 and TRBJ2-7; D call uncertain. This CDR3 region has 12 residues. V was shortened by 4 bases and J by 2 bases, with 7 bases between the two germline ends. Per germline, CDR1 SGHRS and CDR2 YFSETQ. CDR3 region: CASSVNAYEQYF. For the CDR3, the DNA is TGCGCCAGCAGCGTAAACGCCTACGAGCAGTACTTC.

About this clone itself: Being one base from a much bigger clone, this may be a read error. The chain is built from TRBV7-2 and TRBJ2-2; D gene uncertain. V gave up 0 bases and J gave up 7 bases, with 3 bases separating them. Germline V gives CDR1 SGHTA, CDR2 FQGNSA. The CDR3 is 12 amino acids. The CDR3 DNA reads as TGTGCCAGCAGCTTAGCGGTCGGGGAGCTGTTTTTT. Translated, it gives CASSLAVGELFF.

V is TRBV30 and J is TRBJ1-4; perhaps TRBD1 as D (6 bases). This CDR3 has 15 residues. Germline V gene sequence: CDR1 GTSNPN, CDR2 SVGIG (reference sequence). V lost 2 bases and J 2 bases, leaving 12 bases between the germline ends. The CDR3 bases are TGTGCCTGGAGTTGGGGGGGCAGGACTAATGAAAAACTGTTTTTT. Protein sequence: CAWSWGGRTNEKLFF.

About this clone itself: Within the sample, other DNA sequences also encode this same CDR3. The chain recombines TRBV5-1 with TRBJ2-3, with 7 nucleotides matching TRBD2. The junction had 2 bases not matched to a gene; V was cut back by 0 bases and J by 4 bases. The CDR3 is made up of 14 amino acids. Germline V gene data show CDR1 as SGHRS and CDR2 as YFSETQ. Here the CDR3 reads CASSLGLAADTQYF. CDR3 sequence (DNA): TGCGCCAGCAGCTTGGGACTAGCAGCAGATACGCAGTATTTT.

The rearrangement links TRBV6-4 to TRBJ2-7; 10 nucleotides align to TRBD1. The germline V gene encodes CDR1 MRHNA and CDR2 SNTAGT. With 6 bases clipped from V and 1 base from J, the junction kept 6 bases outside the gene matches. This CDR3 is 15 amino acids long. The CDR3 here is CASRGTGALSYEQYF. The CDR3 DNA follows: TGTGCCAGCAGGGGGACAGGGGCCTTGTCCTACGAGCAGTACTTC.

The chain is built from TRBV2 and TRBJ1-4; 8 positions agree with TRBD1. The V segment lost 6 bases and the J segment 2 bases; nucleotides outside the gene matches: 5. CDR1 and CDR2 (germline): SNHLY, FYNNEI. The CDR3 runs 15 residues. This CDR3 is CASRYRGITNEKLFF. The CDR3 nucleotides are TGTGCCAGCAGATACAGGGGGATCACTAATGAAAAACTGTTTTTT.

This chain links TRBV27 with TRBJ2-6; unclear D gene. The CDR3 totals 15 residues. Germline V CDR1 and CDR2: MNHEY, SMNVEV (reference sequence). V was pared by 3 bases and J by 0 bases, with 6 bases between. CDR3 in DNA: TGTGCCAGCAGTTTTCGGAGCTCTGGGGCCAACGTCCTGACTTTC. Translating gives CASSFRSSGANVLTF.

The chain couples TRBV7-2 to TRBJ1-5, with D perhaps TRBD1 (5 bases). This CDR3 is built from 15 residues. Trimming pared 5 bases from V and 0 bases from J, leaving 11 bases between. In germline, CDR1 is SGHTA, CDR2 FQGNSA. The CDR3 DNA is TGTGCCAGCAGCCCAGGGTCCGCTAGCAATCAGCCCCAGCATTTT. The encoded protein is CASSPGSASNQPQHF.

The chain carries TRBV2 and TRBJ2-4, with D unresolved. Germline loops: CDR1 SNHLY, CDR2 FYNNEI. The CDR3 has 16 amino acids. V was cut by 7 bases and J by 0 bases, with 16 bases left in between. The CDR3, as DNA: TGTGCCAGCATGAAGGAGCAGGTCATAGCCAAAAACATTCAGTACTTC. Translated, it gives CASMKEQVIAKNIQYF.

Concerning this clone itself: The same CDR3 is also encoded by other DNA sequences in this sample. The chain is built from TRBV30 and TRBJ2-1, with TRBD1 matching over 11 bases. The CDR3 totals 15 residues. V trimming: 2 bases; J trimming: 3 bases; junction bases outside the gene matches: 3. Germline V gene sequence: CDR1 GTSNPN, CDR2 SVGIG (reference sequence). The CDR3 nucleotides read TGTGCCTGGAGTTCCGGGACAGGGGGCTACAATGAGCAGTTCTTC. Encoded protein: CAWSSGTGGYNEQFF.

This clone appeared a few times. The chain couples TRBV19 to TRBJ1-5; no definite D call. There are 14 residues in the CDR3. CDR1 and CDR2 from the germline V gene are LNHDA and SQIVND (reference sequence). Trimming took 0 bases from V and 1 from J, leaving 4 bases between them. The CDR3 DNA sequence: TGTGCCAGTAGTATAGAGTGGAGCAATCAGCCCCAGCATTTT. This codes for CASSIEWSNQPQHF.

On this clone: One end of the junction fails to match germline, which may point to a read error. The chain couples TRBV6-5 to TRBJ1-3; D uncertain. Germline CDR1 is MNHEY and CDR2 is SVGAGI. The CDR3 is 14 amino acids. CDR3: CASSYGDKGSTIYF. The CDR3 nucleotides are TGTGCCAGCAGTTACGGAGACAAGGGAAGCACCATATATTTT.

The V call is TRBV5-6, the J call TRBJ1-2; TRBD1 is a possible D gene (5 bases). Per germline, CDR1 SGHDT and CDR2 YYEEEE. V was cut by 2 bases and J by 7 bases, with 15 bases left in between. The CDR3 runs 14 residues. The CDR3 region is CASSFVAGPSGYTF. The CDR3 region has the DNA TGTGCCAGCAGCTTTGTGGCAGGGCCATCTGGCTACACCTTC.

The rearrangement joins TRBV9 to TRBJ2-7; tentatively, D is TRBD2 (5 bases). The CDR3 sequence is 12 residues long. Germline assignment: CDR1 SGDLS and CDR2 YYNGEE. V dropped 3 bases and J dropped 3 bases, with 7 bases sitting between them. CDR3 in DNA: TGTGCCAGCAGCGGGGCGGGCTACGAGCAGTACTTC. Residues: CASSGAGYEQYF.

The chain joins TRBV4-1 to TRBJ1-4; D possibly corresponds to TRBD1 (6 bases). V lost 0 bases and J 1 base, leaving 12 bases between the germline ends. CDR3 size: 17 residues. Germline V gene data show CDR1 as MGHRA and CDR2 as YSYEKL. CDR3 sequence reads: CASSQDRGGVTNEKLFF. As DNA, the CDR3 is TGCGCCAGCAGCCAAGATAGGGGGGGAGTAACTAATGAAAAACTGTTTTTT.

V is TRBV4-1 and J is TRBJ2-5, with 8 nucleotides matching TRBD2. V shed 1 base, J shed 3 bases, and the junction held 10 bases outside the gene matches. Germline V gene lookup returns CDR1 MGHRA and CDR2 YSYEKL. The CDR3 is 17 residues long. CDR3 nucleotides: TGCGCCAGCAGCCAAGCCCCCAGCGGGGGACCGAAAGAGACCCAGTACTTC. Protein sequence: CASSQAPSGGPKETQYF.

V gene TRBV9 combines with J gene TRBJ2-3; 10 bases are shared with TRBD2. The CDR3 runs to 17 residues. CDR1 is SGDLS, CDR2 YYNGEE, per germline. The trim removed 0 bases at V and 6 bases at J, leaving 10 bases unmatched. The CDR3 is CASSVGELTSGPDTQYF. The CDR3 bases are TGTGCCAGCAGCGTAGGGGAATTGACTAGCGGGCCGGATACGCAGTATTTT.

J is TRBJ1-3 and V is TRBV30; weak D call: TRBD1 (5 bases). CDR1 GTSNPN and CDR2 SVGIG come from the germline V gene (reference sequence). V was cut by 0 bases and J by 2 bases, with 11 bases left in between. The CDR3 sequence is 15 residues long. CDR3 sequence (DNA): TGTGCCTGGAGTGTGGGCCGGGGGACTGGAAACACCATATATTTT. It translates to CAWSVGRGTGNTIYF.

On this clone: Different DNA sequences within this sample yield the same CDR3. This chain links TRBV4-1 with TRBJ1-5, with TRBD1 identical over 9 bases. The CDR3 sequence is 14 residues long. With V trimmed by 4 bases and J by 4 bases, 2 bases remained unmatched. Germline V lookup: CDR1 MGHRA, CDR2 YSYEKL. CDR3 residues: CASSPDRGNQPQHF. The CDR3 DNA reads as TGCGCCAGCAGCCCTGACAGGGGGAATCAGCCCCAGCATTTT.

This chain uses TRBV6-1 with TRBJ1-3, with D perhaps matching TRBD1 (6 bases). V was cut by 3 bases and J by 0 bases, with 21 bases left in between. Germline loops: CDR1 MNHNS, CDR2 SASEGT. The CDR3 loop spans 19 amino acids. This CDR3 is CASSESRTVYAGSGNTIYF. The DNA of the CDR3 is TGTGCCAGCAGTGAGAGTAGGACAGTTTACGCCGGCTCTGGAAACACCATATATTTT.